This T cell receptor beta chain was retrieved from a study of early T cells in non-severe SARS-CoV-2 infection. The study's findings and limits: The VDJdb matching leaned toward anti-spike CD8 responses and overlooked private and CD4 specificities.

The CDR3 totals 17 residues. V gave up 4 bases and J gave up 1 base, with 18 bases separating them. This clonotype was found many times. The antigen is undetermined. The TCR library protocol was used to attach unique molecular identifiers. These identifiers were attached to individual cDNA molecules. TCRdb used MiXCR to reprocess the 5' RACE reads, holding one entry per CDR3 protein. The repertoire holds 25,000 to 30,000 distinct CDR3 sequences, with approximately 4% as singletons. Material for sequencing was whole blood. The chain joins TRBV12-3 or TRBV12-4 to TRBJ2-3; D possibly corresponds to TRBD2 (7 bases). The sequence was obtained from an adult who was a healthcare worker with PCR-confirmed SARS-CoV-2 infection or an uninfected control (not recorded which). The CDR3 nucleotides are TGTGCCAGCAGTTCTCCCGTCCGGGGGGCTGGCACAGATACGCAGTATTTT. Its protein is CASSSPVRGAGTDTQYF.